The 12 T cell receptor beta chains presented below share a single source sample, sequenced in a study of CD8+ T cells in alopecia areata. The sequencing template was cDNA reverse transcribed from extracted RNA. The table came from immunoSEQ multiplex PCR; TCRdb's copy has only in-frame clones and leaves some out. The table has 130,000 to 150,000 clones, roughly 80% seen once; the top ten hold more than 20%. Indicated treatment: oral pan-JAK inhibitor, 5-10 mg twice daily. Sequenced here: CD8+ T cells sorted from blood, sampled at week 4, from a patient treated with tofacitinib. All receptors derive from a human donor with alopecia areata.

The V and J genes are TRBV2 and TRBJ1-5; 11 bases fit TRBD1. CDR1 and CDR2 (germline): SNHLY, FYNNEI. The CDR3 sequence is 17 residues long. V was pared by 6 bases and J by 3 bases, with 10 bases of the junction left unmatched. Here the CDR3 reads CASRLSGTGGFNQPQHF. CDR3 nucleotide sequence: TGTGCCAGCAGACTCTCCGGGACAGGGGGTTTCAATCAGCCCCAGCATTTT.

The V gene is TRBV2, the J gene TRBJ2-1; 7 positions match TRBD1. CDR3 size: 14 residues. CDR1 and CDR2 (germline): SNHLY, FYNNEI. The trim removed 3 bases at V and 9 bases at J, leaving 8 bases unmatched. The DNA of the CDR3 is TGTGCCAGCAGTGACCCTGGACAGGTCGGTGAGCAGTTCTTC. Protein sequence: CASSDPGQVGEQFF.

This sequence joins TRBV27 and TRBJ2-3; 8 bases line up with TRBD1. The CDR3 runs to 18 residues. The J segment lost 3 bases and the V segment lost 2 bases, leaving 13 bases of the junction unmatched. From germline, CDR1 is MNHEY and CDR2 SMNVEV (reference sequence). The CDR3 DNA is TGTGCCAGCAGTTTAATGCCAGGACAGGGTTGGGGAACAGATACGCAGTATTTT. Its translation is CASSLMPGQGWGTDTQYF.

This clone was seen a handful of times. The chain combines TRBV7-2 with TRBJ1-1; D gene ambiguous. Trimming removed 1 base from V and 0 bases from J, with 9 bases in between. Germline lookup yields CDR1 SGHTA and CDR2 FQGNSA. The CDR3 loop spans 15 amino acids. The CDR3 is CASSLVLLMNTEAFF. CDR3 bases: TGTGCCAGCAGCTTAGTTCTGCTCATGAACACTGAAGCTTTCTTT.

The V gene is TRBV4-3, the J gene TRBJ2-7, with a possible D match to TRBD1 (5 bases). Per the germline V gene, CDR1 is LGHNA and CDR2 is YSLEER. This CDR3 contains 14 residues. Trimming shortened V by 0 bases and J by 7 bases, and 13 bases separated the two germline ends. The CDR3 nucleotides read TGCGCCAGCAGCCAAGATAGGCGTTCAGGGGAGCAGTACTTC. Protein product: CASSQDRRSGEQYF.

The chain joins TRBV5-1 to TRBJ2-2; no reliable D call. Trimming cost V 0 bases and J 7 bases, with 7 bases left between them. The CDR3 has 13 residues. Per germline, CDR1 SGHRS and CDR2 YFSETQ. The CDR3 loop is CASSLELHGELFF. The CDR3, as DNA: TGCGCCAGCAGCTTGGAACTCCACGGGGAGCTGTTTTTT.

Here the CDR3 reads CASSRSMGYRGYTF. The CDR3 DNA follows: TGTGCCAGCAGCCGGAGCATGGGGTATCGGGGCTACACCTTC. V gene TRBV13 combines with J gene TRBJ1-2; no clear D. The CDR3 runs to 14 residues. Germline CDR1 is PRHDT and CDR2 is FYEKMQ (reference sequence). V was pared by 5 bases and J by 8 bases, with 18 bases between.

J is TRBJ2-5 and V is TRBV4-1, with 11 bases identical to TRBD2. Unmatched junction bases numbered 4, after V lost 5 bases and J lost 2 bases. The germline V gene encodes CDR1 MGHRA and CDR2 YSYEKL. There are 15 residues in the CDR3. The CDR3, as DNA: TGCGCCAGCAGCACCCGACTAGCGGGGCAAGAGACCCAGTACTTC. It encodes CASSTRLAGQETQYF.

The V and J genes are TRBV5-1 and TRBJ2-1; D is ambiguous. The CDR3 length is 13 residues. Trimming removed 1 base from V and 4 bases from J, with 6 bases in between. The V gene's germline CDR1 is SGHRS and CDR2 YFSETQ. This CDR3 reads CASSLSRYNEQFF. DNA of the CDR3: TGCGCCAGCAGCTTGTCACGGTACAATGAGCAGTTCTTC.

This chain uses TRBV4-2 with TRBJ2-7; 9 bases are shared with TRBD1. Germline trimming cut 3 bases from V and 4 bases from J; bases unmatched to any gene: 7. CDR3 size: 15 residues. Germline V gene lookup returns CDR1 LGHNA and CDR2 YNFKEQ. CDR3 residues: CASSQGQGLSYEQYF. The CDR3 coding sequence is TGTGCCAGCAGCCAGGGACAGGGTCTATCGTACGAGCAGTACTTC.

This sequence joins TRBV4-2 and TRBJ2-7, with a tentative D call TRBD2 (5 bases). CDR3 length: 13 amino acids. The V end was cut by 1 base, the J end by 7 bases, with 11 bases between. Germline V CDR1 and CDR2: LGHNA, YNFKEQ. The CDR3 sequence: CASSQAREREQYF. DNA for the CDR3: TGTGCCAGCAGCCAAGCTAGGGAGAGAGAGCAGTACTTC.

This clone appeared a single time. V gene TRBV7-9 combines with J gene TRBJ2-7; 11 nucleotides align to TRBD1. CDR1 SEHNR and CDR2 FQNEAQ come from the germline V gene (reference sequence). Germline trimming cut 0 bases from V and 4 bases from J; bases unmatched to any gene: 2. The CDR3 is 15 residues long. The CDR3 here is CASSLAGTGGYEQYF. CDR3 DNA: TGTGCCAGCAGCTTAGCCGGGACAGGGGGATACGAGCAGTACTTC. Drawing the rest from reference TRBV7-9 and TRBJ2-7, the complete variable domain is DTGVSQNPRHKITKRGQNVTFRCDPISEHNRLYWYRQTLGQGPEFLTYFQNEAQLEKSRLLSDRFSAERPKGSFSTLEIQRTEQGDSAMYLCASSLAGTGGYEQYFGPGTRLTVT.